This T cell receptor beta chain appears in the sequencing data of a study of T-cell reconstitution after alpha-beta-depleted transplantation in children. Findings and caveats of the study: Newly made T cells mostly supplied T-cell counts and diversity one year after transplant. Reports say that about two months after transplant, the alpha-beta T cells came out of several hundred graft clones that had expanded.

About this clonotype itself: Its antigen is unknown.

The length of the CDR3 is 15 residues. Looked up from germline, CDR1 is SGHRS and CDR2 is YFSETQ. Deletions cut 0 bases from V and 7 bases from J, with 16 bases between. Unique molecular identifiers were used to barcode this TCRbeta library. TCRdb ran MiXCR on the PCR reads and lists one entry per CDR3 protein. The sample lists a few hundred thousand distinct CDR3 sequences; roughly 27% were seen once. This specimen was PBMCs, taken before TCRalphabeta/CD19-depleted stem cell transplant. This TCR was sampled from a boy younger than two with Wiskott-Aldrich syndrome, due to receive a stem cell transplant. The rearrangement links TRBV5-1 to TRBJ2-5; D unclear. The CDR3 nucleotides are TGCGCCAGCAGCTTGGAGCCGGAACTAATGGGGACCCAGTACTTC. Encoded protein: CASSLEPELMGTQYF. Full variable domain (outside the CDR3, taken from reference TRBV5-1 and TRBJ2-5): KAGVTQTPRYLIKTRGQQVTLSCSPISGHRSVSWYQQTPGQGLQFLFEYFSETQRNKGNFPGRFSGRQFSNSRSEMNVSTLELGDSALYLCASSLEPELMGTQYFGPGTRLLVL.